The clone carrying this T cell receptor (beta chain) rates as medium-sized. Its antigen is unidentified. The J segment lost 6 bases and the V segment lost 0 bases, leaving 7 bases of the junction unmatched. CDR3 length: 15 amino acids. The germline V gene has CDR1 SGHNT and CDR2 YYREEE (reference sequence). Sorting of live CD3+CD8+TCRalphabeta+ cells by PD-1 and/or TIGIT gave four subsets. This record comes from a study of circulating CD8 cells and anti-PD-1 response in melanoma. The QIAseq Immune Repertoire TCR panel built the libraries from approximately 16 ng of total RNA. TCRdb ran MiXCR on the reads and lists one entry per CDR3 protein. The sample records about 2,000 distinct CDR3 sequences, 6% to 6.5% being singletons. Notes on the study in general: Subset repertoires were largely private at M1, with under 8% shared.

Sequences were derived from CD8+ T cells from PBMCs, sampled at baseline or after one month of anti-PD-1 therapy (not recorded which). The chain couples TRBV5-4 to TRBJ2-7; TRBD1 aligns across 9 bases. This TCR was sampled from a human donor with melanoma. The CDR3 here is CASSLGTGVGLEQYF. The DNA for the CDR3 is TGTGCCAGCAGCTTGGGGACAGGGGTCGGCCTCGAGCAGTACTTC. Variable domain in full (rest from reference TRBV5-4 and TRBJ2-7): ETGVTQSPTHLIKTRGQQVTLRCSSQSGHNTVSWYQQALGQGPQFIFQYYREEENGRGNFPPRFSGLQFPNYSSELNVNALELDDSALYLCASSLGTGVGLEQYFGPGTRLTVT.